This T cell receptor (beta chain) was obtained from a study of shared clonotypes between healthy human individuals. Findings and caveats of the study: Donor scarcity curtailed the genetic and exposure-history diversity represented herein.

Remarks on this clone: Its antigen is currently unknown.

The CDR3 sequence is 15 residues long. The ends were cut back, 6 bases at V and 5 bases at J, with 19 bases in the middle. Germline assignment: CDR1 KGHSH and CDR2 LQKENI. Template for every sorted-subset replicate PCR totaled approximately 200 ng DNA, 30,000 to 35,000 T cell genomes. TCRdb's table, derived via immunoSEQ multiplex PCR, lists solely in-frame clones and lacks some. This table holds roughly 2.5 million clones, around nine tenths found once. The receptor's source is a man younger than 30 in good health. The chain is built from TRBV18 and TRBJ2-5; perhaps TRBD1 as D (6 bases). The sequenced sample consisted of naive CD4+ T cells sorted from blood. Subset specified: CD45RA+ positively selected. As DNA, the CDR3 is TGTGCCAGCTCCCCAGGGGCCGGCTTAGGGGAGACCCAGTACTTC. Translated, it gives CASSPGAGLGETQYF. The full variable domain, rest sourced from reference TRBV18 and TRBJ2-5, is NAGVMQNPRHLVRRRGQEARLRCSPMKGHSHVYWYRQLPEEGLKFMVYLQKENIIDESGMPKERFSAEFPKEGPSILRIQQVVRGDSAAYFCASSPGAGLGETQYFGPGTRLLVL.